The 22 T cell receptor beta chains below all came from one sample that was sequenced in a study of T cell responses to AZD1222 COVID-19 vaccine. Clones were read by immunoSEQ multiplex PCR, and TCRdb kept only the in-frame ones, dropping some. The sample contains 100,000 or so clones, approximately 90% of which appear only once. Sequencing used peripheral blood, obtained 28 days after the second AZD1222 dose. The receptors come from an adult who received the AZD1222 COVID-19 vaccine.

The rearrangement joins TRBV7-2 to TRBJ2-1; TRBD1 aligns across 9 bases. The V and J ends lost 5 bases and 9 bases, in that order; junction bases with no gene match: 11. Per the germline V gene, CDR1 is SGHTA and CDR2 is FQGNSA. The CDR3 is 15 residues long. Here the CDR3 DNA reads TGTGCCAGCAGCCCACGGACAGGGGTGATGGGTGAGCAGTTCTTC. Protein product: CASSPRTGVMGEQFF.

The chain joins TRBV18 to TRBJ2-7, with TRBD1 as a possible D gene (6 bases). The CDR3 is 12 amino acids. Germline CDR1 and CDR2: KGHSH and LQKENI. The V end lost 3 bases, the J end lost 5 bases, and 8 bases lay between the germline ends. In DNA, the CDR3 is TGTGCCAGCTCACCTTACAGGGACGAGCAGTACTTC. It encodes CASSPYRDEQYF.

The chain combines TRBV28 with TRBJ2-3; D ambiguous. The V end lost 3 bases, the J end lost 6 bases, and 16 bases lay between the germline ends. The germline V gene encodes CDR1 MDHEN and CDR2 SYDVKM. This CDR3 comprises 15 residues. CDR3 protein: CASSLVESGMDTQYF. DNA for the CDR3: TGTGCCAGCAGTTTGGTTGAATCGGGTATGGATACGCAGTATTTT.

The chain links TRBV25-1 to TRBJ2-6; D uncertain. CDR3 length: 16 residues. Germline CDR1 is MGHDK and CDR2 is SYGVNS. V shed 4 bases and J shed 0 bases, with 10 bases lying between them. CDR3 coding DNA: TGTGCCAGCAGTGTCACTATCAGCTCTGGGGCCAACGTCCTGACTTTC. Its translation is CASSVTISSGANVLTF. The full variable domain, in which reference TRBV25-1 and TRBJ2-6 provide the parts outside the CDR3, is EADIYQTPRYLVIGTGKKITLECSQTMGHDKMYWYQQDPGMELHLIHYSYGVNSTEKGDLSSESTVSRIRTEHFPLTLESARPSHTSQYLCASSVTISSGANVLTFGAGSRLTVL.

The rearrangement links TRBV19 to TRBJ1-5; 9 bases agree with TRBD1. The trim removed 6 bases at V and 2 bases at J, leaving 8 bases unmatched. The length of the CDR3 is 16 residues. The germline V gene has CDR1 LNHDA and CDR2 SQIVND (reference sequence). Here the CDR3 reads CASRAGQGMGNQPQHF. The CDR3 region has the DNA TGTGCCAGTAGGGCCGGACAGGGGATGGGCAATCAGCCCCAGCATTTT.

The rearrangement joins TRBV28 to TRBJ2-7; D may match TRBD1 or TRBD2 (5 bases each). Deletions cut 5 bases from V and 2 bases from J, with 7 bases between. This CDR3 has 12 amino acids. In germline, CDR1 is MDHEN, CDR2 SYDVKM. This chain's CDR3 is CASSTGPYEQYF. CDR3 DNA: TGTGCCAGCAGTACGGGGCCCTACGAGCAGTACTTC.

V is TRBV18 and J is TRBJ1-5; 11 bases align to TRBD1. The germline gives CDR1 KGHSH, CDR2 LQKENI. V lost 6 bases and J lost 0; bases outside the gene matches: 7. CDR3 size: 17 residues. CDR3 amino acids: CASSPGQGALSNQPQHF. The CDR3 nucleotides are TGTGCCAGCTCCCCTGGACAGGGGGCGCTTAGCAATCAGCCCCAGCATTTT.

This chain uses TRBV9 with TRBJ2-2; TRBD2 matches 7 bases. Trimming cost V 6 bases and J 7 bases; bases outside gene matches: 9. CDR3 length equals 14 residues. CDR1 SGDLS and CDR2 YYNGEE come from the germline V gene. CDR3 residues: CASNTLAYSGELFF. Written as DNA, the CDR3 is TGTGCCAGCAACACACTAGCGTACAGCGGGGAGCTGTTTTTT. Using reference TRBV9 and TRBJ2-2 for the parts outside the CDR3, the full variable domain is DSGVTQTPKHLITATGQRVTLRCSPRSGDLSVYWYQQSLDQGLQFLIQYYNGEERAKGNILERFSAQQFPDLHSELNLSSLELGDSALYFCASNTLAYSGELFFGEGSRLTVL.

DNA for the CDR3: TGTGCCAGCAGCATGGGATCAGTGCGTGGCTACACCTTC. Residues: CASSMGSVRGYTF. V is TRBV6-2 or TRBV6-3 and J is TRBJ1-2; D is unclear. V shed 6 bases and J shed 7 bases, with 15 bases lying between them. Germline CDR1 reads MNHEY; CDR2 reads SVGEGT. The CDR3 has 13 residues.

This chain joins TRBV2 and TRBJ2-7; D perhaps matches TRBD1 (5 bases). CDR3 size: 13 residues. Per the germline V gene, CDR1 is SNHLY and CDR2 is FYNNEI. V was clipped by 7 bases and J by 7 bases, with 17 bases between them. CDR3 DNA: TGTGCCAGCAATTCAGGGTTGAAGGGGGAGCAGTACTTC. Protein: CASNSGLKGEQYF.

This clone was seen once. J is TRBJ1-1 and V is TRBV6-5, with D unclear. This CDR3 comprises 13 residues. Per germline, CDR1 MNHEY and CDR2 SVGAGI. V shed 5 bases and J shed 6 bases, with 13 bases lying between them. This CDR3 is CASSREQFAEAFF. The CDR3 DNA is TGTGCCAGCAGTCGGGAACAGTTCGCTGAAGCTTTCTTT.

This clone was observed once. CDR3 nucleotide sequence: TGTGCCAGTAGTATAGGAACCTGGGGACTCGGAAACATTCAGTACTTC. This codes for CASSIGTWGLGNIQYF. The chain has TRBV19 and TRBJ2-4; TRBD2 might be the D (6 bases). CDR1 and CDR2 (germline): LNHDA, SQIVND (reference sequence). V gave up 1 base and J gave up 6 bases, with 16 bases separating them. The CDR3 spans 16 residues.

This clone was picked up one time. The chain joins TRBV5-1 to TRBJ1-1, with D maybe TRBD1 (5 bases). From germline, CDR1 is SGHRS and CDR2 YFSETQ. V lost 5 bases and J 4 bases, leaving 9 bases between the germline ends. This CDR3 comprises 12 residues. The CDR3 region has the DNA TGCGCCAGCAGTGGCGACAGCACTGAAGCTTTCTTT. Translating gives CASSGDSTEAFF.

This clone showed up just once. The V and J genes are TRBV18 and TRBJ1-1, with 7 bases matching TRBD1. The trim removed 7 bases at V and 4 bases at J, leaving 12 bases unmatched. The CDR3 spans 15 residues. Germline CDR1 and CDR2: KGHSH and LQKENI. The CDR3 bases are TGTGCCAGCTTAGTCCCCACAGGGGTAATCACTGAAGCTTTCTTT. This sequence encodes CASLVPTGVITEAFF.

The chain joins TRBV6-1 to TRBJ2-3; 7 bases map to TRBD2. Germline V gives CDR1 MNHNS, CDR2 SASEGT. CDR3 length: 16 residues. V gave up 3 bases and J gave up 1 base; unmatched junction bases: 7. CDR3 DNA sequence: TGTGCCAGCAGTGAGGGTTTGGCGGGGGGCACAGATACGCAGTATTTT. This encodes CASSEGLAGGTDTQYF.

This chain connects TRBV7-9 to TRBJ1-5; no reliable D call. The CDR3 is made up of 12 amino acids. CDR1 and CDR2 (germline): SEHNR, FQNEAQ (reference sequence). V was cut by 2 bases and J by 8 bases, with 7 bases left in between. The CDR3 nucleotides are TGTGCCAGCAGCTTAAATATGGAGCCCCAGCATTTT. This sequence encodes CASSLNMEPQHF.

This clone occurred once. The chain is built from TRBV29-1 and TRBJ2-3; 13 bases fit TRBD2. This CDR3 is built from 15 residues. Germline V gives CDR1 SQVTM, CDR2 ANQGSEA. The J segment lost 2 bases and the V segment lost 7 bases, leaving 6 bases of the junction unmatched. The CDR3 here is CSAGTSGATTDTQYF. CDR3 nucleotides: TGCAGCGCCGGGACTAGCGGGGCGACCACAGATACGCAGTATTTT.

The chain combines TRBV6-1 with TRBJ1-2; D is unclear. CDR3 length equals 13 residues. The V end was cut by 3 bases, the J end by 8 bases, with 13 bases between. CDR1 and CDR2 (germline): MNHNS, SASEGT. CDR3 DNA: TGTGCCAGCAGTGACCCGGGGTTCGGCGGCTACACCTTC. It specifies CASSDPGFGGYTF.

This chain joins TRBV5-6 and TRBJ1-2; possible D gene TRBD1, 6 bases. This CDR3 region has 16 residues. Per germline, CDR1 SGHDT and CDR2 YYEEEE. V dropped 4 bases and J dropped 4 bases, with 20 bases sitting between them. The CDR3, as DNA: TGTGCCAGCAGCCCTATAACAGCTCAGGGGATCTATGGCTACACCTTC. Amino acids: CASSPITAQGIYGYTF.

V gene TRBV30 combines with J gene TRBJ2-1, with D possibly being TRBD2 (6 bases). The CDR3 totals 15 residues. V lost 5 bases to trimming and J lost 6 bases, with 20 bases between them. Germline loops: CDR1 GTSNPN, CDR2 SVGIG (reference sequence). The CDR3 loop reads CAWWGGGSLLNEQFF. In nucleotides, the CDR3 is TGTGCCTGGTGGGGAGGCGGTTCCCTCCTCAATGAGCAGTTCTTC.

The chain employs TRBV25-1 and TRBJ2-5; TRBD1 matches at 7 bases. Germline V gives CDR1 MGHDK, CDR2 SYGVNS. With V trimmed by 6 bases and J by 4 bases, 8 bases remained unmatched. The CDR3 consists of 14 residues. The CDR3 coding sequence is TGTGCCAGCAGACCCGACAGGGTTGGAGAGACCCAGTACTTC. Translation: CASRPDRVGETQYF.

V gene TRBV19 combines with J gene TRBJ1-4; D is perhaps TRBD1 (5 bases). Germline CDR1 is LNHDA and CDR2 is SQIVND (reference sequence). Trimming stripped 4 bases from V and 11 bases from J, with 20 bases between. The CDR3 runs to 15 residues. The CDR3 loop reads CASSTGQESRGKLFF. The CDR3 DNA is TGTGCCAGTAGTACTGGGCAGGAAAGCCGGGGGAAACTGTTTTTT.